Included here is one TCR beta chain sequence, with context. Its target is unknown. This specimen comes from a study of cytomegalovirus exposure and HLA in healthy donors. The study's findings and limits: Across donors, presence/absence analyses took sequencing depth to be roughly uniform. TCR beta sequences numbering under 20,000 were associated with HLA alleles at 0.05 false discovery rate in a later analysis.

The CDR3 has 15 amino acids. CDR1 and CDR2 from the germline V gene are SNHLY and FYNNEI. Deletions cut 6 bases from V and 8 bases from J, with 20 bases between. PCR used 60 Vbeta primers and 13 Jbeta primers. The method was immunoSEQ multiplex PCR; TCRdb's version includes in-frame clones alone and lacks a portion of them. Among tens of thousands of clones listed, approximately 78% were seen once. The chain carries TRBV2 and TRBJ2-1, with D possibly matching TRBD2 (5 bases). The sequenced sample consisted of PBMCs. The sequence came from a male donor in good health and CMV-seropositive. The CDR3, as DNA: TGTGCCAGCAGCCGGGTAGGGAGAGGAGGCGATGAGCAGTTCTTC. Its protein is CASSRVGRGGDEQFF.